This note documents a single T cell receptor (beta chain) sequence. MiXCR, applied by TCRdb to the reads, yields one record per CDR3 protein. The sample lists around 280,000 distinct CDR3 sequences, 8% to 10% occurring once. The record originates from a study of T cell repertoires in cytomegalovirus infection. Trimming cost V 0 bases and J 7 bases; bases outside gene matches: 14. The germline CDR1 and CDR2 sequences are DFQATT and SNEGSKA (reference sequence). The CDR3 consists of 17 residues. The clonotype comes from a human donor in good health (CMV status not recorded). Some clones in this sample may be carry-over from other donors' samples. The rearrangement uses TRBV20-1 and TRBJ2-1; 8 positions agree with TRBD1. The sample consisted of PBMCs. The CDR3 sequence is CSARDRGAGGTGNEQFF. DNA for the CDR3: TGCAGTGCTAGAGATCGGGGAGCAGGGGGCACGGGTAATGAGCAGTTCTTC.